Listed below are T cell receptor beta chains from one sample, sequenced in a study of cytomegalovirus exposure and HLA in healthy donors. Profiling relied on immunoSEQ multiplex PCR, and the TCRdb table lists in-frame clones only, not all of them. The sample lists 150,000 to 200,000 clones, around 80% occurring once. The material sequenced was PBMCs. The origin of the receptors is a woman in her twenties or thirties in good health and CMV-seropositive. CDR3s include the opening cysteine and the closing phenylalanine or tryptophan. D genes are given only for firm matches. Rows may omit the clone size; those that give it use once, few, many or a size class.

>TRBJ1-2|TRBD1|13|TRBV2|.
CASSEEGAYGYTF
TGTGCCAGCAGTGAAGAGGGGGCCTATGGCTACACCTTC
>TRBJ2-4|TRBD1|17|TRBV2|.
CASRTIRDRGAKNIQYF
TGTGCCAGCAGGACAATACGGGACAGGGGAGCCAAAAACATTCAGTACTTC
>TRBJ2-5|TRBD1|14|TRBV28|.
CASSTGGLGETQYF
TGTGCCAGCAGTACAGGGGGCTTAGGGGAGACCCAGTACTTC
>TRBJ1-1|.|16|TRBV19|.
CASSPRLRGVATEAFF
TGTGCCAGTAGCCCCCGACTCCGGGGAGTGGCCACTGAAGCTTTCTTT
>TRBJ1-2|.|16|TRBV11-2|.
CASSLWPQGKNPGYTF
TGTGCCAGCAGCTTATGGCCCCAGGGGAAGAACCCCGGCTACACCTTC
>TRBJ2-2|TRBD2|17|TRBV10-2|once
CASRGTRTKVSTGELFF
TGCGCCAGCAGGGGGACTAGGACGAAGGTTAGCACCGGGGAGCTGTTTTTT
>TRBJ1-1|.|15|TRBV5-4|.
CASSLVGGVNTEAFF
TGTGCCAGCAGCTTGGTCGGAGGGGTGAACACTGAAGCTTTCTTT
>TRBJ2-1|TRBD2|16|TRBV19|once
CASSIFGASGLLEQFF
TGTGCCAGTAGTATATTTGGGGCTAGCGGGCTATTAGAGCAGTTCTTC
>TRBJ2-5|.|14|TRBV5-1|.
CASSLDGIRETQYF
TGCGCCAGCAGCTTGGACGGGATTCGGGAGACCCAGTACTTC
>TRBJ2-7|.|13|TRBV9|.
CASSVGGSYEQYF
TGTGCCAGCAGCGTAGGAGGATCCTACGAGCAGTACTTC
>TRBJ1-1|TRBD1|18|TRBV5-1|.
CASSRPGQGAVGDTEAFF
TGCGCCAGCAGCCGCCCCGGACAGGGGGCAGTTGGGGACACTGAAGCTTTCTTT
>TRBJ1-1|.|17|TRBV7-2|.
CASSLAATVFMNTEAFF
TGTGCCAGCAGCTTAGCTGCTACTGTTTTCATGAACACTGAAGCTTTCTTT
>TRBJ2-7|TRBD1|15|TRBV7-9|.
CASSSRQGSSYEQYF
TGTGCCAGCAGCTCCCGACAGGGGAGCTCCTACGAGCAGTACTTC
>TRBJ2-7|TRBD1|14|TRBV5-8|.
CASSWGQGTYEQYF
TGTGCCAGCAGCTGGGGACAGGGTACCTACGAGCAGTACTTC
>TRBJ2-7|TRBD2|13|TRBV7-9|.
CSSSGGRAYEQYF
TGTTCCAGCAGCGGAGGGAGGGCCTACGAGCAGTACTTC
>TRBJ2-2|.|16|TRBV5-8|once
CASSRKWGESTGELFF
TGTGCCAGCAGCCGAAAGTGGGGGGAGAGCACCGGGGAGCTGTTTTTT
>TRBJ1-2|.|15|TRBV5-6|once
CASSPRSNGGYGYTF
TGTGCCAGCAGCCCCCGGTCTAACGGGGGCTATGGCTACACCTTC
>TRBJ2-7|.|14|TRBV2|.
CASSGRVGDYEQYF
TGTGCCAGCAGCGGCCGGGTGGGAGACTACGAGCAGTACTTC
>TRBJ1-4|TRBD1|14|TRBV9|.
CASSATGVNEKLFF
TGTGCCAGCAGCGCGACAGGGGTTAATGAAAAACTGTTTTTT
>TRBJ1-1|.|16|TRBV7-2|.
CASSSRRGGASTEAFF
TGTGCCAGCAGCTCCCGCCGAGGGGGAGCAAGCACTGAAGCTTTCTTT
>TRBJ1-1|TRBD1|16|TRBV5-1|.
CASSLAGTGRNTEAFF
TGCGCCAGCAGCTTGGCCGGGACAGGGAGGAACACTGAAGCTTTCTTT
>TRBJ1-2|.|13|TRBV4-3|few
CASSQDPGYGYTF
TGCGCCAGCAGCCAAGATCCGGGCTATGGCTACACCTTC
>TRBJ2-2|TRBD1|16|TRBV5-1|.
CASSVTGASGSGELFF
TGCGCCAGCAGCGTGACAGGGGCTTCCGGGTCCGGGGAGCTGTTTTTT
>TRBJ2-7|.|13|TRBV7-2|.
CASSFPGAYEQYF
TGTGCCAGCAGCTTTCCGGGGGCCTACGAGCAGTACTTC
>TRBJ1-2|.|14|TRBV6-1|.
CASSAQGGVYGYTF
TGTGCCAGCAGTGCCCAGGGAGGGGTGTATGGCTACACCTTC
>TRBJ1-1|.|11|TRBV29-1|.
CSADRNTEAFF
TGCAGCGCCGACAGGAACACTGAAGCTTTCTTT
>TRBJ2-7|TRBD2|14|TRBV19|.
CASSTLAGGGEQYF
TGTGCCAGTAGTACCCTAGCGGGGGGCGGCGAGCAGTACTTC
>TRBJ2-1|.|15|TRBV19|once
CASSKGSGHRNEQFF
TGTGCCAGTAGTAAGGGGTCGGGACATAGAAATGAGCAGTTCTTC
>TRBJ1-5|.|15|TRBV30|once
CAWSLRGSGNQPQHF
TGTGCCTGGAGTCTACGGGGATCGGGCAATCAGCCCCAGCATTTT
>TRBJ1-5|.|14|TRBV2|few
CASSGAYQGQPQHF
TGTGCCAGCAGTGGGGCTTATCAGGGGCAGCCCCAGCATTTT
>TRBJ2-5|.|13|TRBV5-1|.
CASSLYGLETQYF
TGCGCCAGCAGCTTGTACGGGTTAGAGACCCAGTACTTC
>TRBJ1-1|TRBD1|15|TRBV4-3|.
CASSRGTEGSGEAFF
TGCGCCAGCAGCCGAGGGACAGAAGGTAGTGGTGAAGCTTTCTTT
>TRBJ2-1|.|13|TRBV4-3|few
CASSQQGPNEQFF
TGCGCCAGCAGCCAACAGGGCCCTAATGAGCAGTTCTTC
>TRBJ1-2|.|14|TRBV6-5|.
CASTPGGSNYSYTF
TGTGCCAGCACCCCCGGGGGATCTAACTATAGCTACACCTTC
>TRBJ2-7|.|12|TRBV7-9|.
CASSLAGIEQYF
TGTGCCAGCAGCCTCGCGGGTATCGAGCAGTACTTC
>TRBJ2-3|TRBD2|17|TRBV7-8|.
CASSPRLAGGLVDTQYF
TGTGCCAGCAGCCCACGACTAGCGGGAGGGCTGGTAGATACGCAGTATTTT
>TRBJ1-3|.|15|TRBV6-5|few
CASSGTHNTGNTIYF
TGTGCCAGCAGTGGGACACATAACACTGGAAACACCATATATTTT
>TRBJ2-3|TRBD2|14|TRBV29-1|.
CSVEGGKGTDTQYF
TGCAGCGTTGAGGGAGGGAAAGGCACAGATACGCAGTATTTT
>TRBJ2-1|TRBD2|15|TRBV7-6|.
CASSLSLAGNNEQFF
TGTGCCAGCAGCTTATCACTAGCGGGAAACAATGAGCAGTTCTTC
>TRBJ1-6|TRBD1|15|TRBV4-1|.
CASSPPGQGLSPLHF
TGCGCCAGCAGCCCACCGGGACAGGGACTATCACCCCTCCACTTT
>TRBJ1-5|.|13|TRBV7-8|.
CASSLSPGEPQHF
TGTGCCAGCAGCTTATCCCCCGGTGAGCCCCAGCATTTT
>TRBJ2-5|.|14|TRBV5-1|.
CASSLMADQETQYF
TGCGCCAGCAGCTTGATGGCAGACCAAGAGACCCAGTACTTC
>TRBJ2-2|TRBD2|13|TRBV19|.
CATHHGGAGELFF
TGTGCCACACACCACGGGGGGGCCGGGGAGCTGTTTTTT
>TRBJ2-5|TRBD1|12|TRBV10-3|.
CAIKGQEETQYF
TGTGCCATCAAGGGACAGGAAGAGACCCAGTACTTC
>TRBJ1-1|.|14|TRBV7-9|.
CASIPSRGNTEAFF
TGTGCCAGCATCCCCTCCAGGGGGAACACTGAAGCTTTCTTT
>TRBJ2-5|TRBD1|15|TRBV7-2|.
CASSDRGRAQETQYF
TGTGCCAGCAGCGACAGGGGCAGGGCACAAGAGACCCAGTACTTC
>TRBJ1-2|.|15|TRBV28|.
CASTTSAGGNYGYTF
TGTGCCAGCACCACCTCGGCAGGTGGGAACTATGGCTACACCTTC